This is a list of T cell receptor beta chains from one sample in a study of regulatory T cells in long-lasting Graves disease. TCRdb fed the multiplex PCR reads into MiXCR, producing one record per CDR3 protein. Of 500,000 to 700,000 distinct CDR3 sequences in the sample, about 32% were seen once. The material sequenced was peripheral blood mononuclear cells (PBMCs), taken when the disease was refractory, from a patient treated with antithyroid drugs. All receptors come from a female donor with Graves disease. Each CDR3 is given with its conserved first and last residue. The D gene is left open where the match is weak. Clone size is shown for a subset of rows, as once, few, many or a class of expanded clone.

CDR3 protein: CASSPLEGTEQYF
CDR3 DNA: TGTGCCAGCTCACCACTGGAGGGCACCGAGCAGTACTTC
J gene: TRBJ2-7
V gene: TRBV18
D gene: -
clone size: few

CDR3 protein: CASSPTKGQGSYEQYF
CDR3 DNA: TGTGCCAGCAGCCCGACTAAGGGGCAGGGGTCATACGAGCAGTACTTC
J gene: TRBJ2-7
V gene: TRBV3-1
D gene: -
clone size: few

CDR3 protein: CASSLDRVGRGHGTEAFF
CDR3 DNA: TGTGCCAGCAGCTTAGATCGTGTTGGGAGGGGGCATGGCACTGAAGCTTTCTTT
J gene: TRBJ1-1
V gene: TRBV7-2
D gene: TRBD1
clone size: few

CDR3 protein: CASSAPRRANYGYTF
CDR3 DNA: TGTGCCAGCAGCGCTCCCCGTCGAGCTAACTATGGCTACACCTTC
J gene: TRBJ1-2
V gene: TRBV28
D gene: -
clone size: -

CDR3 protein: CASSLQGRGNQPQHF
CDR3 DNA: TGTGCCAGCAGTTTACAGGGGAGGGGCAATCAGCCCCAGCATTTT
J gene: TRBJ1-5
V gene: TRBV12-3/TRBV12-4
D gene: -
clone size: many

CDR3 protein: CASSLTRGESEQYF
CDR3 DNA: TGTGCCAGCAGTTTAACCAGGGGGGAGTCCGAGCAGTACTTC
J gene: TRBJ2-7
V gene: TRBV12-3/TRBV12-4
D gene: -
clone size: -

CDR3 protein: CASSLPPGRNTEAFF
CDR3 DNA: TGTGCCAGCAGCCTTCCCCCCGGCCGGAACACTGAAGCTTTCTTT
J gene: TRBJ1-1
V gene: TRBV11-1
D gene: -
clone size: few

CDR3 protein: CASQRSSGSYEQYF
CDR3 DNA: TGTGCCAGCCAACGCTCCTCAGGCTCCTACGAGCAGTACTTC
J gene: TRBJ2-7
V gene: TRBV11-2
D gene: -
clone size: many

CDR3 protein: CSAPLSVGGYEQYF
CDR3 DNA: TGCAGTGCCCCTCTGTCCGTGGGCGGTTACGAGCAGTACTTC
J gene: TRBJ2-7
V gene: TRBV20-1
D gene: -
clone size: once

CDR3 protein: CATTREYHNEQFF
CDR3 DNA: TGTGCCACAACGCGGGAGTATCACAATGAGCAGTTCTTC
J gene: TRBJ2-1
V gene: TRBV2
D gene: TRBD2
clone size: -

CDR3 protein: CASSLRDLQEAQYF
CDR3 DNA: TGTGCCAGCAGCCTCCGGGACCTTCAAGAGGCCCAGTACTTC
J gene: TRBJ2-5
V gene: TRBV7-9
D gene: -
clone size: -

CDR3 protein: CASSVSRLAEYEQYF
CDR3 DNA: TGTGCCAGCAGTGTTTCGAGACTAGCCGAATACGAGCAGTACTTC
J gene: TRBJ2-7
V gene: TRBV2
D gene: TRBD2
clone size: -

CDR3 protein: CSVEDHRAGELFF
CDR3 DNA: TGCAGCGTTGAAGATCACCGGGCCGGGGAGCTGTTTTTT
J gene: TRBJ2-2
V gene: TRBV29-1
D gene: -
clone size: -

CDR3 protein: CASSFDPTGEITF
CDR3 DNA: TGTGCCAGCAGCTTCGATCCAACAGGGGAAATCACCTTC
J gene: TRBJ1-2
V gene: TRBV5-4
D gene: TRBD1
clone size: -